A selection of T cell receptor beta chains follows, all from one sample in a study of blood T cell repertoires in COVID-19. Measured with immunoSEQ multiplex PCR; TCRdb has only the in-frame clones, and not every one. The sample includes 290,000 or so clones, around 85% of them seen just once. Sequences were obtained from peripheral blood. Source of these receptors: a man aged 45-65 years with active or convalescent COVID-19. CDR3s leave out the opening cysteine and the closing phenylalanine or tryptophan.

CDR3 length	V gene	J gene	CDR3 protein
11	TRBV2	TRBJ1-5	ASRTGDRQPQH
14	TRBV4-3	TRBJ2-7	ASSQEVGRGTYEQY
13	TRBV5-1	TRBJ1-1	ASSLGLAGNTEAF
9	TRBV20-1	TRBJ2-7	SARSGFEQY
13	TRBV11-2	TRBJ2-1	ASSSGTSGGTVQF
12	TRBV4-2	TRBJ2-3	ASSQGASTDTQY
14	TRBV4-1	TRBJ2-7	ASSQGASGSSYEQY
20	TRBV21-1	TRBJ1-1	ASSKAYFVVRDRRSRKREAF
15	TRBV5-1	TRBJ2-1	ASRYPTSGSSYNEQF
15	TRBV7-9	TRBJ1-1	ASSDKGWVSANAEAF
14	TRBV29-1	TRBJ1-1	SFRRGQGPTNTEAF
14	TRBV6-5	TRBJ2-5	ASSYSGDSSGETQY
12	TRBV27	TRBJ1-1	ASSPGSMNTEAF
12	TRBV4-3	TRBJ1-2	ASSHLGQGYGYT
14	TRBV5-1	TRBJ2-7	ASSPIRQGGSYEQY
11	TRBV3-1/TRBV3-2	TRBJ1-1	ASSGLGDTEAF
12	TRBV5-1	TRBJ1-1	ASSRDSGGAEAF
13	TRBV5-4	TRBJ2-7	ASSRTSGQAYEQY
16	TRBV7-8	TRBJ2-6	ASSPYRVLSSGANVLT
12	TRBV2	TRBJ2-7	ASRTGSHTYEQY
11	TRBV7-9	TRBJ2-7	ASSLGADREQY
15	TRBV7-2	TRBJ2-5	ASSLSYRGGGQETQY
13	TRBV18	TRBJ2-7	ASSPSGQGGHEQY
14	TRBV2	TRBJ1-2	ASSEGPGQGFRGYT
13	TRBV4-2	TRBJ1-5	ASSQDSGTNQPQH
17	TRBV7-2	TRBJ2-1	ASSLVGLAGVFGYNEQF
12	TRBV19	TRBJ2-3	ASSRTGEGDTQY
12	TRBV2	TRBJ1-1	ATGQRPMNTEAF